This TCR beta chain was sequenced during a study of blood T cell repertoires in COVID-19. The wider study: Samples came from the United States, Italy and Spain, spanning acute and convalescent COVID-19.

Clones were sequenced by immunoSEQ multiplex PCR, and TCRdb holds only the in-frame ones, with some missing. The repertoire holds 45,000 to 55,000 clones, with 84% as singletons. The receptor was derived from a man aged 50 to 59 with acute or convalescent COVID-19. Sequencing was carried out using peripheral blood.

CDR3 coding DNA: TGTGCCAGCAGTCTCACCGGACAGGCCACCCTCCACTTT. Amino acids: CASSLTGQATLHF. V and J are TRBV28 and TRBJ1-6, with TRBD1 matching over 7 bases. Per germline, CDR1 MDHEN and CDR2 SYDVKM. With V trimmed by 5 bases and J by 14 bases, 9 bases remained unmatched. There are 13 residues in the CDR3.